A single sample gave rise to the 20 T cell receptor beta chains below, sequenced in a study of post-analysis software for immune sequencing data. Findings of the study overall: Relative to controls, patients had five TRBV segments at higher frequency, with TRBV5-6, TRBV5-1 and TRBV20-1 among these.

Included in the TCR beta cDNA libraries were unique molecular identifiers. TCRdb called the PCR reads again in MiXCR, with one record for every CDR3 protein. In the table there are 400,000 to 500,000 distinct CDR3 sequences, less than 40% of which are singletons. These receptors are not linked to any known antigen. The specimen sequenced was blood. Receptors originate from a girl aged 2-15 years with multiple sclerosis.

The rearrangement uses TRBV7-7 and TRBJ2-5; D gene unclear. The J call may not be correct, given that the DNA end is closer to TRBJ2-7. Germline CDR1 and CDR2: SSHAT and FNYEAQ (reference sequence). The CDR3 extends over 13 amino acids. CDR3 in amino acids: CASSLGMGYEQYF. CDR3 bases: TGTGCCAGCAGCTTAGGGATGGGTTACGAGCAGTACTTC.

V gene TRBV4-1 combines with J gene TRBJ2-3; D unresolved. V was pared by 0 bases and J by 1 base, with 14 bases between. Germline assignment: CDR1 MGHRA and CDR2 YSYEKL. The CDR3 has 17 residues. The chain's CDR3 is CASSQDQGLSGTDTQYF. The CDR3 bases are TGCGCCAGCAGCCAAGATCAAGGTTTATCGGGCACAGATACGCAGTATTTT.

This chain links TRBV5-1 with TRBJ2-5; D is uncertain. Germline assignment: CDR1 SGHRS and CDR2 YFSETQ. This CDR3 is 12 amino acids long. The V gene lost 4 bases and the J gene lost 5 bases, with 9 bases spanning the gap. The CDR3 coding sequence is TGCGCCAGCAGCCGGAATTCGGAGACCCAGTACTTC. It encodes CASSRNSETQYF.

The chain couples TRBV5-1 to TRBJ2-1; TRBD2 matches 8 bases. Germline CDR1 is SGHRS and CDR2 is YFSETQ. The CDR3 consists of 15 residues. With V trimmed by 2 bases and J by 9 bases, 10 bases remained unmatched. In DNA, the CDR3 is TGCGCCAGCAGCTTACTAGCGGCCCGGTCCTCTGAGCAGTTCTTC. This encodes CASSLLAARSSEQFF.

The chain employs TRBV6-1 and TRBJ1-2, with 7 bases identical to TRBD1. CDR1 is MNHNS, CDR2 SASEGT, per germline. The trim removed 4 bases at V and 3 bases at J, leaving 8 bases unmatched. CDR3 length equals 15 residues. For the CDR3, the DNA is TGTGCCAGCAGTGGCTCCGGGACAGCAGACTATGGCTACACCTTC. This translates into CASSGSGTADYGYTF.

This clonotype was counted between two and nine times. The CDR3 DNA is TGTGCCAGCAGCTTGGGGGCAGACAACTATGGCTACACCTTC. Its translation: CASSLGADNYGYTF. The rearrangement links TRBV7-8 to TRBJ1-2; D perhaps matches TRBD1 (6 bases). Germline CDR1 reads SGHVS; CDR2 reads FQNEAQ. Trimming shortened V by 3 bases and J by 2 bases, and 10 bases separated the two germline ends. This CDR3 is 14 amino acids long.

The chain carries TRBV5-5 and TRBJ1-4; unclear D gene. Deletions cut 2 bases from V and 4 bases from J, with 15 bases between. There are 16 residues in the CDR3. Germline CDR1 is SGHKS and CDR2 is YYEKEE (reference sequence). In nucleotides, the CDR3 is TGTGCCAGCAGCTTCGGGTCGGTCAGAAATAATGAAAAACTGTTTTTT. As protein: CASSFGSVRNNEKLFF. Together with reference TRBV5-5 and TRBJ1-4, the CDR3 gives the full variable domain: DAGVTQSPTHLIKTRGQQVTLRCSPISGHKSVSWYQQVLGQGPQFIFQYYEKEERGRGNFPDRFSARQFPNYSSELNVNALLLGDSALYLCASSFGSVRNNEKLFFGSGTQLSVL.

This clonotype was found a few times. This sequence joins TRBV9 and TRBJ2-5; D is ambiguous. The CDR3 has 12 residues. The V gene's germline CDR1 is SGDLS and CDR2 YYNGEE. V was trimmed by 7 bases and J by 6 bases, leaving 13 bases between them. DNA of the CDR3: TGTGCCAGCCATCGGGCAAGGAAGACCCAGTACTTC. Protein sequence: CASHRARKTQYF.

The J gene is TRBJ1-5, the V gene TRBV7-2; the D is unclear. V lost 0 bases and J lost 0, with 18 bases in between. Germline V CDR1 and CDR2: SGHTA, FQGNSA. CDR3 size: 19 residues. DNA for the CDR3: TGTGCCAGCAGCTTAGCGTACGGCGAACGAACTTATAGCAATCAGCCCCAGCATTTT. Translated, it gives CASSLAYGERTYSNQPQHF.

The chain has TRBV20-1 and TRBJ2-1, with D tentatively TRBD1 (5 bases). The germline gives CDR1 DFQATT, CDR2 SNEGSKA (reference sequence). V shed 1 base and J shed 10 bases, with 11 bases lying between them. There are 12 residues in the CDR3. CDR3 coding DNA: TGCAGTGCTAGAGTGGGGCCCTCCGAGCAGTTCTTC. Translated: CSARVGPSEQFF.

This chain uses TRBV5-1 with TRBJ2-1; 8 bases are a match to TRBD1. Germline-derived CDR1 and CDR2 are SGHRS and YFSETQ. The CDR3 has 17 amino acids. V lost 4 bases and J lost 0; bases outside the gene matches: 9. CDR3 sequence reads: CASSPYPGQGSYNEQFF. CDR3 DNA: TGCGCCAGCAGCCCCTACCCCGGACAGGGCTCCTACAATGAGCAGTTCTTC. Using reference TRBV5-1 and TRBJ2-1 for the parts outside the CDR3, the full variable domain is KAGVTQTPRYLIKTRGQQVTLSCSPISGHRSVSWYQQTPGQGLQFLFEYFSETQRNKGNFPGRFSGRQFSNSRSEMNVSTLELGDSALYLCASSPYPGQGSYNEQFFGPGTRLTVL.

This clonotype was picked up a small number of times. The chain is built from TRBV30 and TRBJ1-2; D possibly corresponds to TRBD1 (6 bases). Looked up from germline, CDR1 is GTSNPN and CDR2 is SVGIG (reference sequence). There are 12 residues in the CDR3. Trimming shortened V by 2 bases and J by 8 bases, and 12 bases separated the two germline ends. The DNA of the CDR3 is TGTGCCTGGAGTTTAACAGGGCACGGCTACACCTTC. The encoded protein is CAWSLTGHGYTF.

The chain has TRBV7-3 and TRBJ2-6; 8 bases align to TRBD2. V lost 4 bases, J lost 0 bases, and 11 bases stayed unmatched. This CDR3 has 19 amino acids. Germline V gives CDR1 SGHTA, CDR2 FQGTGA. CDR3 amino acids: CASSSRTSRDLSGANVLTF. CDR3 DNA: TGTGCCAGCAGCTCCCGGACTAGCCGGGACCTCTCTGGGGCCAACGTCCTGACTTTC.

The sample holds a few counts of this clonotype. A read error may produce the germline difference seen at one junction end. The V gene is TRBV12-3 or TRBV12-4, the J gene TRBJ2-1; perhaps TRBD1 as D (5 bases). This CDR3 is built from 13 residues. The CDR3 DNA follows: TGTGCCAGTTCGAGGTACGTGGACAATGAACAGTTCTTC. Translation: CASSRYVDNEQFF.

The chain links TRBV7-9 to TRBJ1-5, with 12 bases that match TRBD1. V was clipped by 5 bases and J by 5 bases; unmatched bases: 13. Germline V gene data show CDR1 as SEHNR and CDR2 as FQNEAQ (reference sequence). The CDR3 length is 18 residues. CDR3 protein: CASSQSRDRGRGYQPQHF. CDR3 sequence (DNA): TGTGCCAGCAGCCAGAGCCGGGACAGGGGGCGAGGTTATCAGCCCCAGCATTTT.

In this sample, this clonotype turned up a few times. This chain connects TRBV4-3 to TRBJ2-1, with 9 bases identical to TRBD2. V shed 4 bases, J shed 2 bases, and the junction held 3 bases outside the gene matches. This CDR3 is built from 15 residues. The germline CDR1 and CDR2 sequences are LGHNA and YSLEER. The CDR3 region is CASSRGGRAYNEQFF. CDR3 sequence (DNA): TGCGCCAGCAGCCGCGGCGGGAGGGCCTACAATGAGCAGTTCTTC.

V gene TRBV28 combines with J gene TRBJ2-3; D is possibly TRBD1 or TRBD2 (5 bases each). V lost 4 bases to trimming and J lost 0 bases, with 11 bases between them. Germline V gene sequence: CDR1 MDHEN, CDR2 SYDVKM. CDR3 length equals 15 residues. The CDR3 sequence: CASSWDLPSTDTQYF. DNA for the CDR3: TGTGCCAGCAGTTGGGACCTCCCGAGCACAGATACGCAGTATTTT.

The chain joins TRBV29-1 to TRBJ2-1; TRBD2 matches at 11 bases. Germline CDR1 and CDR2: SQVTM and ANQGSEA. The CDR3 is 15 amino acids. The V segment lost 8 bases and the J segment 5 bases; nucleotides outside the gene matches: 11. The CDR3 here is CSPVGIAGGNNEQFF. Here the CDR3 DNA reads TGCAGCCCCGTAGGTATAGCGGGAGGGAACAATGAGCAGTTCTTC.

The V and J genes are TRBV5-1 and TRBJ1-5; D gene uncertain. Germline V lookup: CDR1 SGHRS, CDR2 YFSETQ. The CDR3 spans 13 residues. The germline V and J ends were trimmed by 0 bases and 9 bases, with 10 bases remaining between them. CDR3 sequence: CASSLGEGSPQHF. The CDR3 DNA follows: TGCGCCAGCAGCTTGGGCGAGGGTTCGCCCCAGCATTTT.

V is TRBV4-1 and J is TRBJ2-7; tentatively, D is TRBD1 (6 bases). There are 15 residues in the CDR3. The V and J ends lost 2 bases and 0 bases respectively, with 11 bases between them. Germline lookup yields CDR1 MGHRA and CDR2 YSYEKL. The CDR3, as DNA: TGCGCCAGCAGCCAACAACAGGGAAGCTCCTACGAGCAGTACTTC. Translated, it gives CASSQQQGSSYEQYF.